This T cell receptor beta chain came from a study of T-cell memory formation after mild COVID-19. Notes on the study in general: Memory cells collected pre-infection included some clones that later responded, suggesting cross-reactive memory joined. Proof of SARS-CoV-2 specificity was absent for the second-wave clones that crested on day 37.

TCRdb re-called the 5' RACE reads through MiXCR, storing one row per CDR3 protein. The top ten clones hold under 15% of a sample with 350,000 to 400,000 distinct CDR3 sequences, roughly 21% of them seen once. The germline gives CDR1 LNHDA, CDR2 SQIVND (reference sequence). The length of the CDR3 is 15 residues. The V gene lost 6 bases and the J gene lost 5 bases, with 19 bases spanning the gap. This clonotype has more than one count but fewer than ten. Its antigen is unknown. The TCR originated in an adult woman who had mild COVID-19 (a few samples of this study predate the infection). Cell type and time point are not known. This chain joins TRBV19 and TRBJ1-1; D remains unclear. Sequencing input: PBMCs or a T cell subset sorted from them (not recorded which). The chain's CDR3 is CASSAFGSGTTEAFF. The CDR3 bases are TGTGCCAGTAGCGCGTTCGGCTCAGGTACGACTGAAGCTTTCTTT.